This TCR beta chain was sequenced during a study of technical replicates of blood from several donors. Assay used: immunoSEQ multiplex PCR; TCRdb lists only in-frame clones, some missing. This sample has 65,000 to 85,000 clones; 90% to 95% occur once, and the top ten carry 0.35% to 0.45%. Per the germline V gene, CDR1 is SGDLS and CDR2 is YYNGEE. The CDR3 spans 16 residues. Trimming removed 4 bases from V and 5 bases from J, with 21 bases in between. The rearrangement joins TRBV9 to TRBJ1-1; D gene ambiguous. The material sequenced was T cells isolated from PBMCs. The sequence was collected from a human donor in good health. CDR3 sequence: CASSPAGGKWPTEAFF. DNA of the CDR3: TGTGCCAGCAGCCCGGCGGGAGGGAAGTGGCCAACTGAAGCTTTCTTT.